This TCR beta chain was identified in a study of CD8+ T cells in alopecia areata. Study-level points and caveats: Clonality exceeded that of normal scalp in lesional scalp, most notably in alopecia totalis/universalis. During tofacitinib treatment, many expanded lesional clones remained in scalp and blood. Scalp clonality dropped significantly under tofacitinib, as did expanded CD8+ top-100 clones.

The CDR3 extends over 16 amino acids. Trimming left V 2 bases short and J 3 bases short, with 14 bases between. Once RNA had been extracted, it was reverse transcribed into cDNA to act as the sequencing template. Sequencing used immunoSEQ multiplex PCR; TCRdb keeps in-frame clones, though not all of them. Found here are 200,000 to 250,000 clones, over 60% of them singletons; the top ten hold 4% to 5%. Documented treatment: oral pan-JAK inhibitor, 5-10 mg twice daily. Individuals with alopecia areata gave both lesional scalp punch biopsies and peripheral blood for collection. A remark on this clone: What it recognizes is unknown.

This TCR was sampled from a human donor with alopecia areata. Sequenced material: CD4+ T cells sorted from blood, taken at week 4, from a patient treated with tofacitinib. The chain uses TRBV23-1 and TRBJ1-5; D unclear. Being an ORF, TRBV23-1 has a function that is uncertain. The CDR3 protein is CASSQRMGGPNQPQHF. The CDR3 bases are TGCGCCAGCAGTCAAAGAATGGGAGGTCCCAATCAGCCCCAGCATTTT.